This T cell receptor (beta chain) derives from a study of blood T cell repertoires in COVID-19. Study context: Sources were T cells, B-cell-depleted T cells, or PBMCs; the material itself was cDNA or gDNA.

Sequencing was performed with immunoSEQ multiplex PCR; in TCRdb, only in-frame clones are kept and a portion is missing. The table lists over 15,000 clones, 80% to 90% of them singletons. The CDR3 runs 12 residues. The V gene lost 4 bases and the J gene lost 4 bases, with 5 bases spanning the gap. Germline lookup yields CDR1 MDHEN and CDR2 SYDVKM. V usage is TRBV28 and J usage is TRBJ1-5, with D hard to call. The TCR originated in a man of 80 years or more with active COVID-19. What was sequenced was peripheral blood. The CDR3 protein is CASSSPNQPQHF. CDR3 nucleotides: TGTGCCAGCAGTTCCCCAAATCAGCCCCAGCATTTT.